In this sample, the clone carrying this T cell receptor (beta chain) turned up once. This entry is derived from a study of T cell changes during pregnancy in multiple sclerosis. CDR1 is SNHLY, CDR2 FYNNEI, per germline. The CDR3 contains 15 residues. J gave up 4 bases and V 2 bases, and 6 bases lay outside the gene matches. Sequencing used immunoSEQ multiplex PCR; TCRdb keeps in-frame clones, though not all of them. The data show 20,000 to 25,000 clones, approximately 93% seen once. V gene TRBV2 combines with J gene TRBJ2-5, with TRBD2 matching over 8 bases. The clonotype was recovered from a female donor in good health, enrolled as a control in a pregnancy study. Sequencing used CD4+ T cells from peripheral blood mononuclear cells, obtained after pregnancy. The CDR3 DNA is TGTGCCAGCAGTGAAACGGGAGGGGGGAGAGAGACCCAGTACTTC. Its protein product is CASSETGGGRETQYF.